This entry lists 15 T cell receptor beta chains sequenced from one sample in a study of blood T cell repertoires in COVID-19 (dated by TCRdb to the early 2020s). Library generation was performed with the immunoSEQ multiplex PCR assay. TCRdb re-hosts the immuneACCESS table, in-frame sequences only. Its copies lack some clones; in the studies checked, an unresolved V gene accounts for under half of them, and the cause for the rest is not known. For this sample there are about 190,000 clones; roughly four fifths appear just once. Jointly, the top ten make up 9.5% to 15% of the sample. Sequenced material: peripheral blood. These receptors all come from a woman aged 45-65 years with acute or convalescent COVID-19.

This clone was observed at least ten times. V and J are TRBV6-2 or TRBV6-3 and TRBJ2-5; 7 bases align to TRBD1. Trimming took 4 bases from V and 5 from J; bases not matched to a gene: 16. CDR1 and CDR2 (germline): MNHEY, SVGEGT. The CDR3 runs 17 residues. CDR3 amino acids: CASSCIELDRDEETQYF. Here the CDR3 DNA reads TGTGCCAGCAGTTGTATTGAGTTAGACAGGGATGAGGAGACCCAGTACTTC.

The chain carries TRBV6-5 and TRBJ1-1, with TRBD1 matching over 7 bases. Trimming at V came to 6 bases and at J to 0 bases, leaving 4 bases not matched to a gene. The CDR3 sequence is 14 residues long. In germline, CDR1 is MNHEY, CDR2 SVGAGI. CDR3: CASRTGPMNTEAFF. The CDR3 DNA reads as TGTGCCAGCAGGACAGGGCCGATGAACACTGAAGCTTTCTTT.

The CDR3 region is CASSPRRQREGSYNEQFF. The DNA for the CDR3 is TGTGCCAGCTCACCAAGGAGGCAGCGGGAGGGGTCCTACAATGAGCAGTTCTTC. The chain carries TRBV18 and TRBJ2-1; 10 nucleotides line up with TRBD2. Germline assignment: CDR1 KGHSH and CDR2 LQKENI. The CDR3 runs to 18 residues. V was pared by 2 bases and J by 1 base, with 8 bases of the junction left unmatched.

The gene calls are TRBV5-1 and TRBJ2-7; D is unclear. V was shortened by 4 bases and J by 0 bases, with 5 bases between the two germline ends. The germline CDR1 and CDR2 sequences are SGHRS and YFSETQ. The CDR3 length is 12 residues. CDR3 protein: CASSRDSYEQYF. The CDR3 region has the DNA TGCGCCAGCAGCCGCGACTCCTACGAGCAGTACTTC.

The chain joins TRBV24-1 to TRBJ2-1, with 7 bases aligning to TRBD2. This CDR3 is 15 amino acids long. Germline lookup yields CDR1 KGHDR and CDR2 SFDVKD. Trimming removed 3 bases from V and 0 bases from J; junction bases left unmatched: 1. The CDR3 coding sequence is TGTGCCACCAGTGATCCGGGGGGCTCCTACAATGAGCAGTTCTTC. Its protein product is CATSDPGGSYNEQFF.

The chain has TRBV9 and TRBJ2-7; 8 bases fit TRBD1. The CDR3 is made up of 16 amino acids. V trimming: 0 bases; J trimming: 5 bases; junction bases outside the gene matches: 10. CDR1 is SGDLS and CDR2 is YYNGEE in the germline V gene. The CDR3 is CASSVGEGTGFHEQYF. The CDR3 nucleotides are TGTGCCAGCAGCGTAGGTGAAGGGACAGGATTCCACGAGCAGTACTTC.

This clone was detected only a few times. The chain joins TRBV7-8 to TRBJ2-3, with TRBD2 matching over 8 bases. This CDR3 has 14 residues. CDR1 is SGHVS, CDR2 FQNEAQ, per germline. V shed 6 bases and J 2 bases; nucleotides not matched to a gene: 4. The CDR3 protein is CASRLAVFTDTQYF. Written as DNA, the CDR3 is TGTGCCAGCAGACTAGCGGTTTTCACAGATACGCAGTATTTT.

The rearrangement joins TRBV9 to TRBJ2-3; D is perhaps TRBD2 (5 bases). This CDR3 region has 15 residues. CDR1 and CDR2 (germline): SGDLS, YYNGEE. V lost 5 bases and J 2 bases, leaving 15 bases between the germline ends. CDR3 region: CASSQAGLLTDTQYF. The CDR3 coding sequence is TGTGCCAGCAGTCAGGCGGGCCTCCTCACAGATACGCAGTATTTT.

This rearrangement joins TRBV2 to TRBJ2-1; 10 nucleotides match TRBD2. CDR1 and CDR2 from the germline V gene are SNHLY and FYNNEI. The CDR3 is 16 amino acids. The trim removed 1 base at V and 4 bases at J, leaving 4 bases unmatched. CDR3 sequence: CASSEDGSGGYNEQFF. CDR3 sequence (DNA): TGTGCCAGCAGTGAAGATGGTAGCGGGGGGTACAATGAGCAGTTCTTC.

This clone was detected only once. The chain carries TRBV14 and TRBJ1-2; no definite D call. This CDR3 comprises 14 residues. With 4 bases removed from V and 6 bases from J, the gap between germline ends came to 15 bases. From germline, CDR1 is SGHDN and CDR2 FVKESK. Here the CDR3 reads CASSPLGSGNGYTF. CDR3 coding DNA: TGTGCCAGCAGCCCCCTCGGATCCGGGAATGGCTACACCTTC.

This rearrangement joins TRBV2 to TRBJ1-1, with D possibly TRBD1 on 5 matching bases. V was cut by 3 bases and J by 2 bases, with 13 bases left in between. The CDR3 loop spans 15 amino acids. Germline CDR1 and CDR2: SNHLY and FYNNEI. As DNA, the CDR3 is TGTGCCAGCAGTGATCTGAGGGGACTCAACACTGAAGCTTTCTTT. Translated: CASSDLRGLNTEAFF.

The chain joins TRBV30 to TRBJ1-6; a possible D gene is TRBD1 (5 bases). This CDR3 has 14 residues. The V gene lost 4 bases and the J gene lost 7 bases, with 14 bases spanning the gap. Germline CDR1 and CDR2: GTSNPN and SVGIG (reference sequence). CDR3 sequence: CAWTSGQANSPLHF. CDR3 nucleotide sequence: TGTGCCTGGACATCAGGGCAGGCCAATTCACCCCTCCACTTT.

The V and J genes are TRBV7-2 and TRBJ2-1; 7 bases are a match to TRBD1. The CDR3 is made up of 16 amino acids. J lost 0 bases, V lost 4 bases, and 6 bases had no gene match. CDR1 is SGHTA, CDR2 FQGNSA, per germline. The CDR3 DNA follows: TGTGCCAGCAGCTACCGCCGGGACAGCTCCTACAATGAGCAGTTCTTC. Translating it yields CASSYRRDSSYNEQFF.

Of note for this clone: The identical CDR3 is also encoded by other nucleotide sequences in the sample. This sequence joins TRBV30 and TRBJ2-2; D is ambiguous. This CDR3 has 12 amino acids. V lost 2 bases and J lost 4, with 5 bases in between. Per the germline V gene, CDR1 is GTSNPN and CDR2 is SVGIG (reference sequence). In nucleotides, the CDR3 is TGTGCCTGGAGTCGGGTCACCGGGGAGCTGTTTTTT. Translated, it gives CAWSRVTGELFF.

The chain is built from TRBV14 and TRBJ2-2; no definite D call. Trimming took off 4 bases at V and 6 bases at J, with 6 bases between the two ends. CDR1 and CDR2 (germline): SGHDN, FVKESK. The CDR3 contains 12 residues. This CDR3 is CASSPSAGELFF. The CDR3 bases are TGTGCCAGCAGCCCGAGCGCCGGGGAGCTGTTTTTT.